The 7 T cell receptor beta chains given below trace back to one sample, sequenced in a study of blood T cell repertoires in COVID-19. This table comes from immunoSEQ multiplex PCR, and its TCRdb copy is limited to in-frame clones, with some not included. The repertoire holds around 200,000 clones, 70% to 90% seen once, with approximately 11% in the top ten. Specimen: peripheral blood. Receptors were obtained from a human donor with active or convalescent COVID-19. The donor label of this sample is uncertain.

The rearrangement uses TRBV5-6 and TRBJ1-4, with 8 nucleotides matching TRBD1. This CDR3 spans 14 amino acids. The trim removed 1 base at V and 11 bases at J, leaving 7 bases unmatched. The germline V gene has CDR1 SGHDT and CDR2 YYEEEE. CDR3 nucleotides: TGTGCCAGCAGCTTGCCCACAGGGGGAGAGAAACTGTTTTTT. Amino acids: CASSLPTGGEKLFF.

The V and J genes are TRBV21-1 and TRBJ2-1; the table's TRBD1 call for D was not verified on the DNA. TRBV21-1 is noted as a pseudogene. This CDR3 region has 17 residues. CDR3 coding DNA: TGTGCCAGCAGCAAAAGGGAAAAGGGACAGGGGTTTAATGAGCAGTTCTTC. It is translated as CASSKREKGQGFNEQFF.

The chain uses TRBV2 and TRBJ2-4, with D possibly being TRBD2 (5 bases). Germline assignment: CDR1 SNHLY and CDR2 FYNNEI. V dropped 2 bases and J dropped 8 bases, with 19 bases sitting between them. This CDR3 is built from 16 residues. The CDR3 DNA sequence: TGTGCCAGCAGTGAATACCCCACCGGCGGGCGGGACATTCAGTACTTC. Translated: CASSEYPTGGRDIQYF.

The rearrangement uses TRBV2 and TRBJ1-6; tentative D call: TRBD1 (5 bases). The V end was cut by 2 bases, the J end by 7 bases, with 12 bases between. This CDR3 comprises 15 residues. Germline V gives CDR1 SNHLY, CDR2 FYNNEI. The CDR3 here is CASSEPGRGNSPLHF. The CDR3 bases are TGTGCCAGCAGTGAACCGGGACGGGGGAATTCACCCCTCCACTTT. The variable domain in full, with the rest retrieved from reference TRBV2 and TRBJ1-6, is EPEVTQTPSHQVTQMGQEVILRCVPISNHLYFYWYRQILGQKVEFLVSFYNNEISEKSEIFDDQFSVERPDGSNFTLKIRSTKLEDSAMYFCASSEPGRGNSPLHFGNGTRLTVT.

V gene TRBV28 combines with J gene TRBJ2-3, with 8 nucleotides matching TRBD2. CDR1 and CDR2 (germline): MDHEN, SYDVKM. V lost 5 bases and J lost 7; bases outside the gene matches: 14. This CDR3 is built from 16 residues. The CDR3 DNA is TGTGCCAGCAGTCCCCTAGCGGGTCCTACCCCACATACGCAGTATTTT. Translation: CASSPLAGPTPHTQYF. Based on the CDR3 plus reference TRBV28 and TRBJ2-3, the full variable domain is DVKVTQSSRYLVKRTGEKVFLECVQDMDHENMFWYRQDPGLGLRLIYFSYDVKMKEKGDIPEGYSVSREKKERFSLILESASTNQTSMYLCASSPLAGPTPHTQYFGPGTRLTVL.

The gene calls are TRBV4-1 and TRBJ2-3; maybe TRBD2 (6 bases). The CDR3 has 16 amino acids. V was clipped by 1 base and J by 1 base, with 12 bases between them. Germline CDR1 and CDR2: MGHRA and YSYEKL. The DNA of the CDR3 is TGCGCCAGCAGCCAAGGGGGGGACGACCGCACAGATACGCAGTATTTT. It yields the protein CASSQGGDDRTDTQYF.

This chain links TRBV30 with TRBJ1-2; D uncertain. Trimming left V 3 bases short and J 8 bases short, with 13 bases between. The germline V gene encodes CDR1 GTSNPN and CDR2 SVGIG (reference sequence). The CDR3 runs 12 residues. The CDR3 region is CAWRGPTGGYTF. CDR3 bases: TGTGCCTGGAGGGGCCCGACGGGGGGCTACACCTTC.